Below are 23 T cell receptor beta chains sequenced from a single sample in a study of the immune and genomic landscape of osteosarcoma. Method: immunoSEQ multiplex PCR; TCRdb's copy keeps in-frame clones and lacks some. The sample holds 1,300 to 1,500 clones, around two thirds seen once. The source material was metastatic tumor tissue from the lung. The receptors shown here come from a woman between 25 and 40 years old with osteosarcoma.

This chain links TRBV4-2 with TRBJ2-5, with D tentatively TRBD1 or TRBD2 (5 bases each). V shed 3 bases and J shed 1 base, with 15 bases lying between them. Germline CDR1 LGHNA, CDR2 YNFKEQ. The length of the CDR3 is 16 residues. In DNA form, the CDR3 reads TGTGCCAGCAGCCAGCACCCCGGGGCGGGCCAAGAGACCCAGTACTTC. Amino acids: CASSQHPGAGQETQYF.

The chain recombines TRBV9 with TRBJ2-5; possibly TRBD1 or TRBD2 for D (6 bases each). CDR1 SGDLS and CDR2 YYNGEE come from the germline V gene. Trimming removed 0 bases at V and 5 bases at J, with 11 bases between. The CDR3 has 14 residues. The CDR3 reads CASSVAGAGETQYF. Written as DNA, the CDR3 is TGTGCCAGCAGCGTAGCGGGGGCGGGGGAGACCCAGTACTTC.

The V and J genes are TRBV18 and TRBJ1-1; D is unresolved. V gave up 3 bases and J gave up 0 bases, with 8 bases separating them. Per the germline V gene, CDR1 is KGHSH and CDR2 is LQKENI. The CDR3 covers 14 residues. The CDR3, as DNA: TGTGCCAGCTCACCCCCTTCGGTGAACACTGAAGCTTTCTTT. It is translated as CASSPPSVNTEAFF.

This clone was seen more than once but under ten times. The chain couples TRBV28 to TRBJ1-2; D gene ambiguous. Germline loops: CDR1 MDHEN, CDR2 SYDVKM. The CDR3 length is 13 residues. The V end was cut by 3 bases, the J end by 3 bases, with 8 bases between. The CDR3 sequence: CASSLVSYYGYTF. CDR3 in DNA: TGTGCCAGCAGTTTGGTTTCATACTATGGCTACACCTTC.

This chain's CDR3 is CASSQDGDLQETQYF. CDR3 nucleotide sequence: TGCGCCAGCAGCCAAGACGGGGACCTACAAGAGACCCAGTACTTC. V is TRBV4-1 and J is TRBJ2-5; perhaps D is TRBD1 or TRBD2 (5 bases each). Trimming removed 0 bases from V and 2 bases from J, with 10 bases in between. The CDR3 is 15 amino acids. Germline V gives CDR1 MGHRA, CDR2 YSYEKL.

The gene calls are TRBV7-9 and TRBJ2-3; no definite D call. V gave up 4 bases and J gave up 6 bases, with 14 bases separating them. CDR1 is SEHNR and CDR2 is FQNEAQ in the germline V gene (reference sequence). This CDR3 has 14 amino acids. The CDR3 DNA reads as TGTGCCAGCAGCTCACTCCCCCCAAGGGATACGCAGTATTTT. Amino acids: CASSSLPPRDTQYF.

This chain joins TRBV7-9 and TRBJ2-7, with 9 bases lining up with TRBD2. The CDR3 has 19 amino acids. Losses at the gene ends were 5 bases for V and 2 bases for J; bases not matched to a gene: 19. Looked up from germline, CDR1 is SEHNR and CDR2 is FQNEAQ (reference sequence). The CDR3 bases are TGTGCCAGCAGCGGGGAAAGCGGGGGGACAGCCACATCGACCTACGAGCAGTACTTC. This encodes CASSGESGGTATSTYEQYF.

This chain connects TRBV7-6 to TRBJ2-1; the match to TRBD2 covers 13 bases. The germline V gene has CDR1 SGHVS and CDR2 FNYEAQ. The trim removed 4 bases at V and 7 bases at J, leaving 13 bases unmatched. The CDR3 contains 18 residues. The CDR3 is CASSSRPTTSGGANEQFF. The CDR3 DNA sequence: TGTGCCAGCAGCTCAAGGCCTACTACTAGCGGGGGGGCAAATGAGCAGTTCTTC.

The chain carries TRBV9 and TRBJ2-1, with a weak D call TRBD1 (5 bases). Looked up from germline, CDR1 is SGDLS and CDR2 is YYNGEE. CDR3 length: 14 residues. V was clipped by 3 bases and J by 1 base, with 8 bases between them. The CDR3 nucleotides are TGTGCCAGCAGCGGTCAGGGTTCCTACAATGAGCAGTTCTTC. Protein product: CASSGQGSYNEQFF.

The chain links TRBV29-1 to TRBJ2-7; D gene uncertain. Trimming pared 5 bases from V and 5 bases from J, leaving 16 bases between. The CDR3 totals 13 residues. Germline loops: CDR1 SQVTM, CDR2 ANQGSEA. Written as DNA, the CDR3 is TGCAGCGTTTTGGATCCGTTTCGGAACGAGCAGTACTTC. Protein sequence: CSVLDPFRNEQYF.

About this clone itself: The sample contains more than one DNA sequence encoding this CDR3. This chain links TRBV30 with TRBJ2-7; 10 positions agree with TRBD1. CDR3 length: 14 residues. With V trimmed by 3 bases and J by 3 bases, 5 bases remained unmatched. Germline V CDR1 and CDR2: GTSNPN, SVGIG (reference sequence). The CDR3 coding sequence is TGTGCCTGGAGCTCGGGGACAGGGGACTACGAGCAGTACTTC. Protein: CAWSSGTGDYEQYF.

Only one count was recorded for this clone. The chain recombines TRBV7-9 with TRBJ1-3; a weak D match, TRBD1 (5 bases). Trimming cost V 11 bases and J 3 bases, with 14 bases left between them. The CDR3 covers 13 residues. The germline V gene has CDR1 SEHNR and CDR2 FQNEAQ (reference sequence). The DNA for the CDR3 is TGTGCCGGAAAGGGGTTTTTTGGAAACACCATATATTTT. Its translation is CAGKGFFGNTIYF.

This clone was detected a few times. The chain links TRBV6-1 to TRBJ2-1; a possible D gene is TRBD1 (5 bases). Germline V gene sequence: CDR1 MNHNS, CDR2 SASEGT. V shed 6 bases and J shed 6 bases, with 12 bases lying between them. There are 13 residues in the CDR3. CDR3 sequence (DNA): TGTGCCAGCAGAGGGGCCACGCTCAATGAGCAGTTCTTC. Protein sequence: CASRGATLNEQFF.

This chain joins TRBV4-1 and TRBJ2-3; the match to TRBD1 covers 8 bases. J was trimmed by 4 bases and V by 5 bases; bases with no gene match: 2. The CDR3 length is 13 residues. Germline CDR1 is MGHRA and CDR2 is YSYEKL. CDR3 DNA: TGCGCCAGCAGCAAACAGGGGGCAGATACGCAGTATTTT. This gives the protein CASSKQGADTQYF.

CDR3 DNA: TGCGCCAGCAGCTCCAAACTAGCGGGGAACTACAATGAGCAGTTCTTC. Amino acid sequence: CASSSKLAGNYNEQFF. This chain joins TRBV5-1 and TRBJ2-1, with TRBD2 matching 10 bases. The junction had 6 bases not matched to a gene; V was cut back by 3 bases and J by 3 bases. This CDR3 spans 16 amino acids. CDR1 is SGHRS, CDR2 YFSETQ, per germline.

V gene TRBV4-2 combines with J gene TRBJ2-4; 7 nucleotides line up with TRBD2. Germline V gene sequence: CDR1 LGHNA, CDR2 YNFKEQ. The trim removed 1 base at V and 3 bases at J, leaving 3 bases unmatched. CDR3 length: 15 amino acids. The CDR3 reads CASSQVTGGKNIQYF. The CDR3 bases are TGTGCCAGCAGCCAAGTAACGGGAGGCAAAAACATTCAGTACTTC.

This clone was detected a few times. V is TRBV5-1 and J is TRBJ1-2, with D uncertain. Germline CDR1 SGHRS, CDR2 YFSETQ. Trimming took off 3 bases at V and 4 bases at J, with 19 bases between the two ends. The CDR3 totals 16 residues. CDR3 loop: CASSSADGSYIYGYTF. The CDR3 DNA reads TGCGCCAGCAGCTCCGCAGACGGGTCTTACATCTATGGCTACACCTTC.

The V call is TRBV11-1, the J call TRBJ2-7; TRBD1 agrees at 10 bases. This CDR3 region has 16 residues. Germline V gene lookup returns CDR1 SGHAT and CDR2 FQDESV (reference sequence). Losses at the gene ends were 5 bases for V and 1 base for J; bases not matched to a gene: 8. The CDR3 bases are TGTGCCAGCAGCCCTGGCCGGGACAGGGGATCCTACGAGCAGTACTTC. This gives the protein CASSPGRDRGSYEQYF.

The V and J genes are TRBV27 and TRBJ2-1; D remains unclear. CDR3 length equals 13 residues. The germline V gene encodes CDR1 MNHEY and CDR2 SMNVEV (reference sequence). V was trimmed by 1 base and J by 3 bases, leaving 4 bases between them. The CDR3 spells CASSLYGYNEQFF. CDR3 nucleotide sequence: TGTGCCAGCAGTTTATACGGCTACAATGAGCAGTTCTTC.

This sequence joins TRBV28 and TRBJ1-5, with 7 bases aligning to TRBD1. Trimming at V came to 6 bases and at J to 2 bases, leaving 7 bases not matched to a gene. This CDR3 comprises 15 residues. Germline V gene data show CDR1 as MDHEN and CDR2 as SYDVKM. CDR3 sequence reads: CASRQGILRNQPQHF. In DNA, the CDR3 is TGTGCCAGCAGACAGGGGATCTTGCGCAATCAGCCCCAGCATTTT.

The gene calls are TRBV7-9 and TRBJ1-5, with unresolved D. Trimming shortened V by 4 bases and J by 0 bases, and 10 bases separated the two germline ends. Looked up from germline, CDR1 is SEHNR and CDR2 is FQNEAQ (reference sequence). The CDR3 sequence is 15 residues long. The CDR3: CASSSSDISNQPQHF. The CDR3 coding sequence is TGTGCCAGCAGCTCGTCAGACATTAGCAATCAGCCCCAGCATTTT.

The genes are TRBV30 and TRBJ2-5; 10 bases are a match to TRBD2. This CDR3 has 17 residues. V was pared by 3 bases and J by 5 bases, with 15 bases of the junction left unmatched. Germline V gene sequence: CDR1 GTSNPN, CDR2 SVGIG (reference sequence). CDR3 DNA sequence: TGTGCCTGGAGAGGTGGTAGCGGGGGGCCTCTCGGGGAGACCCAGTACTTC. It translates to CAWRGGSGGPLGETQYF.

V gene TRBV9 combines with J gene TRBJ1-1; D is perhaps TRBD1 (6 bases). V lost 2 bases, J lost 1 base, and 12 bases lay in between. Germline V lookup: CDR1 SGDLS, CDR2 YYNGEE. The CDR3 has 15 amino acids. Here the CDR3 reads CASSVTDRRNTEAFF. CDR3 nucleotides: TGTGCCAGCAGCGTGACCGACAGGAGGAACACTGAAGCTTTCTTT. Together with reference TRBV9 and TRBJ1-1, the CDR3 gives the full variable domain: DSGVTQTPKHLITATGQRVTLRCSPRSGDLSVYWYQQSLDQGLQFLIQYYNGEERAKGNILERFSAQQFPDLHSELNLSSLELGDSALYFCASSVTDRRNTEAFFGQGTRLTVV.